The rows below give T cell receptor beta chains drawn from one sample of a study of T cells in Graves' hyperthyroidism and ophthalmopathy. TCRdb re-called the multiplex PCR reads with MiXCR, one entry per CDR3 protein. Of over 450,000 distinct CDR3 sequences in the sample, about an eighth were seen once. The sequencing input was blood. Receptors originate from a woman between 18 and 29 years old with Graves' hyperthyroidism. The CDR3 runs from the conserved cysteine through the conserved F or W. Each record gives: V gene, J gene, D gene, clone size, CDR3 DNA, CDR3 protein. A D gene is named only where the DNA matches it firmly. Some rows mark clone size as missing; the rest say once, few, many or name a class of expanded clone.

TRBV6-1	TRBJ2-4	TRBD1	many	TGTGCCAGCGTGAGGACAGGGAGAGCCAAAAACATTCAGTACTTC	CASVRTGRAKNIQYF
TRBV12-3/TRBV12-4	TRBJ1-5	TRBD1	many	TGTGCCAGCAGCCAGGGACAGGGAAGTCAGCCCCAGCATTTT	CASSQGQGSQPQHF
TRBV7-3	TRBJ2-1	-	-	TGTGCCAGCAGCGAATCCGGTCCGGATGCGTCCTACAATGAGCAGTTCTTC	CASSESGPDASYNEQFF
TRBV6-5	TRBJ2-1	-	many	TGTGCCAGCAGTTACTCCACTGTCAATGAGCAGTTCTTC	CASSYSTVNEQFF
TRBV7-9	TRBJ2-3	-	many	TGTGCCAGCATTACGGGGGGCGGTCTCACAGATACGCAGTATTTT	CASITGGGLTDTQYF
TRBV10-3	TRBJ2-7	TRBD1	many	TGTGCCATCAGGGGACAGGGGCGGGAGGAGCAGTACTTC	CAIRGQGREEQYF
TRBV5-4	TRBJ2-3	TRBD2	-	TGTGCCAGCAGCTTGACGCCTCTAGCGGGAGACACAGATACGCAGTATTTT	CASSLTPLAGDTDTQYF
TRBV19	TRBJ2-1	-	many	TGTGCCAGTAGGGGGGTGGACTGGCCCTCCTACAATGAGCAGTTCTTC	CASRGVDWPSYNEQFF
TRBV5-1	TRBJ2-1	TRBD2	many	TGCGCCAGCAGCTCGGGACTAGCGGTTCCCAATGAGCAGTTCTTC	CASSSGLAVPNEQFF
TRBV5-1	TRBJ2-1	TRBD2	-	TGCGCCAGCAGCTGGACTAGCGGGAGTGGGAATGAGCAGTTCTTC	CASSWTSGSGNEQFF
TRBV2	TRBJ1-5	-	many	TGTGCCAGCATCACAGACAACAATAGCAATCAGCCCCAGCATTTT	CASITDNNSNQPQHF
TRBV6-4	TRBJ2-1	TRBD2	-	TGTGCCAGCAGAGGACTAGCGGGAGCCAATGAGCAGTTCTTC	CASRGLAGANEQFF